This T cell receptor beta chain was found in a study of T cells expressing NK-cell markers. Study-wide results and limits: Of CD8+ T cells, 1.0-7.0% belonged to dominant NKG2C+ clonotypes in five or six donors. It remained uncertain whether the expanded NKG2C+ T cell clones were specific for HCMV antigens.

Reprocessing the 5' RACE reads, TCRdb reports a single entry for every CDR3 protein and omits DNA. Its table lists roughly 390,000 distinct CDR3 sequences. As regards this clonotype: The antigen remains undetermined.

This CDR3 is 16 amino acids long. Germline-derived CDR1 and CDR2 are DFQATT and SNEGSKA (reference sequence). The source of this sequence is a woman in her 50s in good health. This chain connects TRBV20-1 to TRBJ2-7; TCRdb's D call, TRBD1, is unchecked because there is no DNA. The material sequenced was blood T cells: a sorted CD56 or NKG2C T cell subset, CD4+ or CD8+ T cells, or bulk PBMC T cells (not recorded which). CDR3 sequence reads: CSASRPIGDPIYEQYF.